Below, one T cell receptor (beta chain) is given with its context. Its antigen is unknown. Constant-segment primers and 5'RACE yielded cDNA libraries for TCR alpha and TCR beta, each carrying sample barcodes and UMIs. In TCRdb, the 5' RACE reads were re-called with MiXCR into one record per CDR3 protein. The sample consists of some 200,000 distinct CDR3 sequences, over 20% of them appearing once. The data belong to a study of T-cell memory formation after mild COVID-19. Study results and limitations: Shrinking CD4+ clones were chiefly CM and EM; CD8+ ones were chiefly EMRA.

Germline V gene lookup returns CDR1 MNHEY and CDR2 SMNVEV (reference sequence). The CDR3 has 14 residues. J was trimmed by 7 bases and V by 2 bases; bases with no gene match: 7. The sample was PBMCs or a T cell subset sorted from them (not recorded which). The genes are TRBV27 and TRBJ2-5; 7 bases agree with TRBD2. The sequence was obtained from an adult woman who had mild COVID-19 (a few samples of this study predate the infection). Cell type and time point are not known. The CDR3 DNA reads TGTGCCAGCAGTTTAGGGGGGGGAGCTTTGACCCAGTACTTC. Protein: CASSLGGGALTQYF.